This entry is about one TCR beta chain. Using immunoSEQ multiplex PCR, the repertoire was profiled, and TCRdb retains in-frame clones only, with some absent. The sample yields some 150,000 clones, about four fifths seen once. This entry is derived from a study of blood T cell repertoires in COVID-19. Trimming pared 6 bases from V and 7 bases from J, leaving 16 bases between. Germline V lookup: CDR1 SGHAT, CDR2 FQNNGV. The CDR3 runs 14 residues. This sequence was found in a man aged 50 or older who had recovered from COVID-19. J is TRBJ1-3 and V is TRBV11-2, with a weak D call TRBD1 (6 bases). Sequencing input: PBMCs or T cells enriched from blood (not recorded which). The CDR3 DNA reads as TGTGCCAGCAGTGGGACAACGAGCCGGAACACCATATATTTT. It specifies CASSGTTSRNTIYF.